Sequencing of this TCR beta chain was carried out in a study of metastatic and nonmetastatic thyroid tumors. Study at large: Samples came from malignant and benign thyroid patients, and repertoires were compared across blood and tumor or nodule tissue.

Prior to thyroid surgery, none of the patients had received any treatment. This CDR3 has 12 amino acids. Germline values: CDR1 MNHNS, CDR2 SASEGT. Trimming stripped 3 bases from V and 10 bases from J, with 10 bases between. Original processing methods: Differences in CDR3 between clinicopathological groups were drawn on to build a classifier intended to discriminate distant-metastatic papillary thyroid cancer patients. Through MiXCR, TCRdb re-clonotyped the PCR reads. It is TCRdb's table, rather than the study itself, that gives the V and J calls and clone size. Here the sample spans around 15,000 clones, 22% being singletons.

This chain uses TRBV6-1 with TRBJ2-1, with D uncertain. The sample consisted of adjacent normal tissue. This TCR was sampled from a female donor with papillary thyroid cancer or a benign thyroid nodule (not recorded which). Some clones in this sample may be carry-over from other donors' samples. CDR3 residues: CASSDQVGEQFF. In DNA form, the CDR3 reads TGTGCCAGCAGTGATCAGGTTGGAGAGCAGTTCTTC.